This TCR beta chain was sequenced for a study of cytomegalovirus exposure and HLA in healthy donors. Findings and limits, study-wide: It was likely that a cluster of highly shared sequence variants was a sequencing artifact.

V was clipped by 3 bases and J by 6 bases; unmatched bases: 1. Germline V CDR1 and CDR2: MRHNA, SNTAGT. The CDR3 runs to 14 residues. A note on this clone: The antigen is undetermined.

A multiplex PCR was run with 60 Vbeta primers and 13 Jbeta primers. The repertoire was sequenced with immunoSEQ multiplex PCR; TCRdb's copy has only in-frame clones and lacks some. The sample yields about 59,000 clones, roughly 84% seen once. The receptor was derived from a human donor in good health. Sequences were obtained from PBMCs. The chain joins TRBV6-4 to TRBJ2-1; 11 bases line up with TRBD2. Here the CDR3 reads CASSELAGANEQFF. DNA of the CDR3: TGTGCCAGCAGTGAACTAGCGGGGGCCAATGAGCAGTTCTTC.